These T cell receptor beta chains were read from a single sample in a study of memory CD4+ T cells and cytomegalovirus serostatus. TCRdb's copy holds only in-frame clones and misses some; the assay was immunoSEQ multiplex PCR. The data hold roughly 54,000 clones, with roughly 79% observed a single time. The sample comprised memory CD4+ T cells from blood. Source of these receptors: an adult in good health and CMV-seronegative. The CDR3 runs from the conserved cysteine through the conserved F or W. The D gene is left open where the match is weak. Rows may omit the clone size; those that give it use once, few, many or a size class.

CDR3aa	CDR3nt	d_gene	len	abundance	v_gene	j_gene
CASSSEWQGFSGNTIYF	TGTGCCAGCAGCTCAGAGTGGCAGGGTTTCTCTGGAAACACCATATATTTT	.	17	.	TRBV2	TRBJ1-3
CASSQGRGGSNQPQHF	TGTGCCAGCAGCCAGGGAAGGGGGGGAAGCAATCAGCCCCAGCATTTT	.	16	many	TRBV7-9	TRBJ1-5
CASSDVGDRGFEKLFF	TGTGCCAGCAGTGATGTGGGGGACAGGGGTTTTGAAAAACTGTTTTTT	TRBD1	16	.	TRBV2	TRBJ1-4
CASRWGGSNQPQHF	TGTGCCAGTAGATGGGGAGGTAGCAATCAGCCCCAGCATTTT	.	14	.	TRBV19	TRBJ1-5
CASSGTGYEQYF	TGTGCCAGCAGCGGGACAGGGTACGAGCAGTACTTC	TRBD1	12	.	TRBV6-6	TRBJ2-7
CASSLNLPYNEQFF	TGTGCCAGCAGCTTGAACTTGCCATACAATGAGCAGTTCTTC	.	14	once	TRBV5-4	TRBJ2-1
CAWIFSGEQFF	TGTGCCTGGATCTTTTCCGGGGAGCAGTTCTTC	.	11	once	TRBV30	TRBJ2-1
CASRDRVNEKLFF	TGTGCCAGCAGGGACAGGGTTAATGAAAAACTGTTTTTT	TRBD1	13	.	TRBV6-6	TRBJ1-4
CASSLAPSNEQFF	TGTGCCAGCAGCTTAGCTCCTAGCAATGAGCAGTTCTTC	.	13	.	TRBV7-2	TRBJ2-1
CASSERGGEENIQYF	TGTGCCAGCAGTGAGCGGGGGGGCGAGGAAAACATTCAGTACTTC	TRBD2	15	few	TRBV6-4	TRBJ2-4
CATSRGPGTSLDTQYF	TGTGCCACCAGCAGAGGCCCCGGGACTAGCCTCGATACGCAGTATTTT	TRBD2	16	.	TRBV15	TRBJ2-3
CASSPGSNSYEQYF	TGTGCCAGCAGCCCGGGCAGTAATAGTTACGAGCAGTACTTC	.	14	.	TRBV7-2	TRBJ2-7
CASRRGQGGHGYTF	TGTGCCAGCAGGAGAGGACAGGGAGGACATGGCTACACCTTC	TRBD1	14	.	TRBV27	TRBJ1-2
CASTTGAGGYTF	TGTGCCAGCACCACAGGGGCGGGGGGCTACACCTTC	TRBD1	12	few	TRBV6-6	TRBJ1-2
CASSVDRDQETQYF	TGTGCCAGCAGCGTAGACAGGGACCAAGAGACCCAGTACTTC	TRBD1	14	.	TRBV11-1	TRBJ2-5
CASSPVPGQGLGYSNQPQHF	TGCGCCAGCAGCCCCGTCCCGGGACAGGGTTTGGGGTATAGCAATCAGCCCCAGCATTTT	TRBD1	20	.	TRBV5-1	TRBJ1-5
CSVGRTGGEKLFF	TGCAGCGTTGGTAGGACAGGGGGCGAAAAACTGTTTTTT	TRBD1	13	.	TRBV29-1	TRBJ1-4
CASSVGQGVREAFF	TGTGCCAGCAGTGTTGGACAGGGGGTACGGGAAGCTTTCTTT	TRBD1	14	.	TRBV28	TRBJ1-1
CASSSGDRPMETQYF	TGTGCCAGCAGCTCGGGAGACCGCCCCATGGAGACCCAGTACTTC	.	15	.	TRBV11-2	TRBJ2-5
CASREGPNTDTQYF	TGTGCCAGCAGGGAGGGACCGAACACAGATACGCAGTATTTT	.	14	.	TRBV7-2	TRBJ2-3
CASSLGRAENSPLHF	TGTGCCAGCAGCTTAGGTAGGGCTGAGAATTCACCCCTCCACTTT	.	15	.	TRBV7-6	TRBJ1-6
CASSLNRGTQYF	TGTGCCAGCAGCTTAAACAGGGGTACGCAGTATTTT	TRBD1	12	few	TRBV7-2	TRBJ2-3
CASSLNNRGLEQYF	TGTGCCAGCAGCTTGAATAACAGGGGGCTCGAGCAGTACTTC	TRBD1	14	.	TRBV5-5	TRBJ2-7
CASSNRDRALPQYF	TGTGCCAGCAGTAACCGGGACAGGGCCCTTCCGCAGTACTTC	TRBD1	14	.	TRBV6-4	TRBJ2-7
CASSLTRQSTDTQYF	TGTGCCAGCAGTTTAACTCGACAGAGCACAGATACGCAGTATTTT	.	15	once	TRBV7-2	TRBJ2-3
CASSFTSGDTYEQYF	TGTGCCAGCAGCTTTACTAGCGGGGATACCTACGAGCAGTACTTC	TRBD2	15	once	TRBV7-2	TRBJ2-7
CAWSRPGTAGANVLTF	TGTGCCTGGAGCCGGCCCGGGACAGCTGGGGCCAACGTCCTGACTTTC	TRBD1	16	.	TRBV30	TRBJ2-6
CASSELGGRNTGELFF	TGTGCCAGCAGTGAACTGGGCGGAAGGAACACCGGGGAGCTGTTTTTT	.	16	few	TRBV2	TRBJ2-2
CASRDSGRSTDTQYF	TGCGCCAGCAGAGATAGCGGGAGAAGCACAGATACGCAGTATTTT	TRBD2	15	few	TRBV5-1	TRBJ2-3